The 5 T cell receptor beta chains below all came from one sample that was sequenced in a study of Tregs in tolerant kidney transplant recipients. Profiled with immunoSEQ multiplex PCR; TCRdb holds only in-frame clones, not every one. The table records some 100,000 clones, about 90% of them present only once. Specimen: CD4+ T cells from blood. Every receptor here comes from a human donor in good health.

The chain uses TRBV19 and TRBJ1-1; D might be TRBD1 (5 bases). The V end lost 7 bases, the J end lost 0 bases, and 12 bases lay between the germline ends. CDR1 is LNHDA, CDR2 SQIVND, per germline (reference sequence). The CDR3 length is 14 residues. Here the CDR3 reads CASNPTVLNTEAFF. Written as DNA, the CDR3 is TGTGCCAGTAACCCGACAGTATTGAACACTGAAGCTTTCTTT. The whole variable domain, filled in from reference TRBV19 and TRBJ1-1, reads DGGITQSPKYLFRKEGQNVTLSCEQNLNHDAMYWYRQDPGQGLRLIYYSQIVNDFQKGDIAEGYSVSREKKESFPLTVTSAQKNPTAFYLCASNPTVLNTEAFFGQGTRLTVV.

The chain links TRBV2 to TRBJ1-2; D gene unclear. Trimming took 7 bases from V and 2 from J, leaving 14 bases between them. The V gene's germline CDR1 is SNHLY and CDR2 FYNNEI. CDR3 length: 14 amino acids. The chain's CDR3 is CASTQEGSNYGYTF. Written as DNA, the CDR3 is TGTGCCAGCACCCAGGAAGGTTCGAACTATGGCTACACCTTC.

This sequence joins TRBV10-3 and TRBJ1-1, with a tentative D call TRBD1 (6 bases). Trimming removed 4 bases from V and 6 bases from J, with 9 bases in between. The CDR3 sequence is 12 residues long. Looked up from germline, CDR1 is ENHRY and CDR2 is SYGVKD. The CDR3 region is CAISAQGAEAFF. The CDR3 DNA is TGTGCCATCAGTGCACAGGGAGCTGAAGCTTTCTTT.

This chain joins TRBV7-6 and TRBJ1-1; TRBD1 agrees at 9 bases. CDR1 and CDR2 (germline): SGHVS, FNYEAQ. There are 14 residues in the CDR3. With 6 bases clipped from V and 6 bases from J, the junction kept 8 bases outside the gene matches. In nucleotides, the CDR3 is TGTGCCAGCAGGCCAGGACAGGGGAGAGCTGAAGCTTTCTTT. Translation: CASRPGQGRAEAFF.

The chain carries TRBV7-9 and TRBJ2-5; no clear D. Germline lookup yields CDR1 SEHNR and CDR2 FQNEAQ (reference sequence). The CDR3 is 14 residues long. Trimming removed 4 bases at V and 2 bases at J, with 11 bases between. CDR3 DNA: TGTGCCAGCAGCTCTGTAGCCTTTCAAGAGACCCAGTACTTC. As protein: CASSSVAFQETQYF.